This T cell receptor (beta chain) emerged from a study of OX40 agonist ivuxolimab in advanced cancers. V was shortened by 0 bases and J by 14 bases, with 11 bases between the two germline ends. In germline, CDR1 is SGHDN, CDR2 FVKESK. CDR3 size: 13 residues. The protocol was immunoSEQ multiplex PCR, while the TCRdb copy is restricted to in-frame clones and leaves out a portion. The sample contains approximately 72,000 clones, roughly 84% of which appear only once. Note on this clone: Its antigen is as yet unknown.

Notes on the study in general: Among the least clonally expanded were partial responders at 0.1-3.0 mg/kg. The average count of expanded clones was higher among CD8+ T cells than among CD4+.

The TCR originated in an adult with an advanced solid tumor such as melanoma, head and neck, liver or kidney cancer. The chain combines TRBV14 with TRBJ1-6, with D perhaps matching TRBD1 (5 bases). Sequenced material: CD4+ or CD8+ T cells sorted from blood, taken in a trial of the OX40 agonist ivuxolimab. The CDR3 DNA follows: TGTGCCAGCAGCCAAGATCTGGGGGTGACCCTCCACTTT. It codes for CASSQDLGVTLHF.